This is a list of T cell receptor beta chains from one sample in a study of blood T cell repertoires in COVID-19. Generated by immunoSEQ multiplex PCR, the TCRdb table keeps only in-frame clones and is missing some. The sample holds 200,000 to 250,000 clones, approximately 87% seen once. The sequenced sample was PBMCs or T cells enriched from blood (not recorded which). The receptors stem from a woman aged 50 to 60 in a cohort exposed to, infected with or recovered from COVID-19 (not recorded which). CDR3s include the opening cysteine and the closing phenylalanine or tryptophan. Fields, in order: V gene, D gene, J gene, clone size, CDR3 protein, CDR3 DNA. The D gene is left open where the match is weak. A clone size is listed for some rows: how often the clone was seen (once, few, many), or a class if it is expanded.

V: TRBV18; D: NA; J: TRBJ1-5; size: once; CDR3: CASSPSRDSNQPQHF; DNA: TGTGCCAGCTCACCAAGCAGGGATAGCAATCAGCCCCAGCATTTT
V: TRBV7-9; D: NA; J: TRBJ1-5; size: once; CDR3: CASSLGYGGNQPQHF; DNA: TGTGCCAGCAGCTTAGGGTACGGGGGCAATCAGCCCCAGCATTTT
V: TRBV7-2; D: NA; J: TRBJ2-7; size: NA; CDR3: CASSLITGFNSYEQYF; DNA: TGTGCCAGCAGCTTAATTACAGGGTTTAACTCCTACGAGCAGTACTTC
V: TRBV7-2; D: TRBD2; J: TRBJ2-7; size: NA; CDR3: CASSLLAGATYEQYF; DNA: TGTGCCAGCAGTCTACTAGCGGGGGCTACCTACGAGCAGTACTTC
V: TRBV29-1; D: NA; J: TRBJ1-1; size: NA; CDR3: CSVHTWGRENTEAFF; DNA: TGCAGCGTTCATACATGGGGCAGGGAGAACACTGAAGCTTTCTTT
V: TRBV28; D: TRBD1; J: TRBJ2-1; size: NA; CDR3: CASSYPPPGQGSYNEQFF; DNA: TGTGCCAGCAGTTACCCCCCTCCGGGACAGGGCTCCTACAATGAGCAGTTCTTC
V: TRBV2; D: TRBD1; J: TRBJ1-1; size: NA; CDR3: CASRQGADEAFF; DNA: TGTGCCAGCAGGCAGGGGGCGGATGAAGCTTTCTTT
V: TRBV12-5; D: NA; J: TRBJ2-3; size: NA; CDR3: CASGWATPQYF; DNA: TGTGCTAGTGGTTGGGCAACTCCGCAGTATTTT
V: TRBV6-5; D: TRBD1; J: TRBJ1-2; size: NA; CDR3: CASSRQGQDGYTF; DNA: TGTGCCAGCAGCCGACAGGGGCAAGATGGCTACACCTTC
V: TRBV19; D: NA; J: TRBJ2-1; size: once; CDR3: CASSSRVSPTNEQFF; DNA: TGTGCCAGTAGTAGCCGGGTCTCACCCACCAATGAGCAGTTCTTC
V: TRBV10-3; D: NA; J: TRBJ1-1; size: NA; CDR3: CAISGGEGHEAFF; DNA: TGTGCCATCAGTGGGGGAGAGGGACACGAAGCTTTCTTT
V: TRBV7-2; D: TRBD2; J: TRBJ2-1; size: NA; CDR3: CASSFGRGGIYEQFF; DNA: TGTGCCAGCAGCTTCGGGCGGGGGGGCATCTATGAGCAGTTCTTC
V: TRBV7-3; D: TRBD2; J: TRBJ2-7; size: NA; CDR3: CASTAGGQATGTSGGYEQYF; DNA: TGTGCCAGCACCGCAGGGGGACAAGCAACCGGGACTAGCGGGGGATACGAGCAGTACTTC
V: TRBV30; D: TRBD2; J: TRBJ2-1; size: NA; CDR3: CAWASGGPGNEQFF; DNA: TGTGCCTGGGCTAGCGGGGGCCCCGGTAATGAGCAGTTCTTC
V: TRBV6-6; D: NA; J: TRBJ1-1; size: NA; CDR3: CASSYSGRTTEAFF; DNA: TGTGCCAGCAGTTACTCCGGAAGGACTACAGAAGCTTTCTTT
V: TRBV7-2; D: NA; J: TRBJ2-3; size: NA; CDR3: CASSSRPGTDTQYF; DNA: TGTGCCAGCAGCTCGCGCCCGGGCACAGATACGCAGTATTTT
V: TRBV12-5; D: NA; J: TRBJ2-3; size: NA; CDR3: CASGLVVGGGTDTQYF; DNA: TGTGCTAGTGGTCTCGTAGTCGGAGGTGGGACAGATACGCAGTATTTT
V: TRBV9; D: NA; J: TRBJ1-3; size: NA; CDR3: CASSVGKIGSGGDTIYF; DNA: TGTGCCAGCAGCGTAGGAAAAATAGGGTCCGGCGGGGACACCATATATTTT
V: TRBV7-3; D: TRBD1; J: TRBJ1-1; size: NA; CDR3: CASSSDRGRGTEAFF; DNA: TGTGCCAGCAGCTCGGACAGGGGGCGCGGTACTGAAGCTTTCTTT
V: TRBV28; D: NA; J: TRBJ2-1; size: NA; CDR3: CASSLSGNEQFF; DNA: TGTGCCAGCAGTTTATCAGGCAATGAGCAGTTCTTC
V: TRBV7-3; D: NA; J: TRBJ2-3; size: NA; CDR3: CASSLRNTDTQYF; DNA: TGTGCCAGCAGTCTCAGGAACACAGATACGCAGTATTTT
V: TRBV12-3/TRBV12-4; D: NA; J: TRBJ2-1; size: NA; CDR3: CASSFTMAGEQFF; DNA: TGTGCCAGCAGTTTCACCATGGCGGGTGAGCAGTTCTTC
V: TRBV29-1; D: NA; J: TRBJ1-1; size: NA; CDR3: CSVEDRPDISTDEAFF; DNA: TGCAGCGTTGAAGATCGCCCGGACATCTCAACAGATGAAGCTTTCTTT
V: TRBV27; D: NA; J: TRBJ1-5; size: few; CDR3: CASSLSTSGGPQHF; DNA: TGTGCCAGCAGTTTAAGTACATCGGGAGGGCCCCAGCATTTT
V: TRBV29-1; D: NA; J: TRBJ1-2; size: NA; CDR3: CSVVSENYGYTF; DNA: TGCAGCGTTGTATCAGAAAACTATGGCTACACCTTC
V: TRBV7-6; D: TRBD1; J: TRBJ1-4; size: once; CDR3: CASSLRGRLFF; DNA: TGTGCCAGCAGCTTGAGGGGGCGACTGTTTTTT
V: TRBV9; D: TRBD2; J: TRBJ2-2; size: NA; CDR3: CASSPRGGPDTGELFF; DNA: TGTGCCAGCAGCCCACGGGGGGGGCCCGACACCGGGGAGCTGTTTTTT
V: TRBV19; D: NA; J: TRBJ1-3; size: NA; CDR3: CASSIEAWSSGNTIYF; DNA: TGTGCCAGTAGTATCGAGGCCTGGAGCTCTGGAAACACCATATATTTT
V: TRBV7-6; D: NA; J: TRBJ2-2; size: NA; CDR3: CASSLDQSYTGELFF; DNA: TGTGCCAGCAGCTTAGATCAGTCCTACACCGGGGAGCTGTTTTTT
V: TRBV19; D: TRBD1; J: TRBJ1-2; size: NA; CDR3: CASSKTGGNGYTF; DNA: TGTGCCAGTAGTAAAACAGGGGGAAATGGCTACACCTTC
V: TRBV29-1; D: TRBD1; J: TRBJ2-2; size: NA; CDR3: CSVRGPGELFF; DNA: TGCAGCGTTAGGGGGCCCGGGGAGCTGTTTTTT
V: TRBV2; D: NA; J: TRBJ1-5; size: few; CDR3: CASSQGGSQNQPQHF; DNA: TGTGCCAGCAGTCAAGGCGGGTCACAAAATCAGCCCCAGCATTTT
V: TRBV19; D: NA; J: TRBJ2-3; size: NA; CDR3: CASRFAAGRTDTQYF; DNA: TGTGCCAGTAGGTTTGCAGCGGGCCGCACAGATACGCAGTATTTT
V: TRBV11-2; D: NA; J: TRBJ1-2; size: NA; CDR3: CASSPGDIYGYTF; DNA: TGTGCCAGCAGTCCCGGCGACATCTATGGCTACACCTTC
V: TRBV7-9; D: TRBD1; J: TRBJ1-3; size: NA; CDR3: CASSPRTGTGNTIYF; DNA: TGTGCCAGCAGCCCTCGGACAGGGACCGGAAACACCATATATTTT
V: TRBV3-1/TRBV3-2; D: NA; J: TRBJ2-7; size: NA; CDR3: CASSQILHAREQYF; DNA: TGTGCCAGCAGCCAGATCCTCCACGCCCGGGAGCAGTACTTC
V: TRBV13; D: NA; J: TRBJ2-1; size: NA; CDR3: CASSLGLDNEQFF; DNA: TGTGCCAGCAGCTTAGGCCTCGACAATGAGCAGTTCTTC
V: TRBV29-1; D: NA; J: TRBJ1-1; size: NA; CDR3: CSVVGPAMNTEAFF; DNA: TGCAGCGTTGTTGGCCCCGCCATGAACACTGAAGCTTTCTTT
V: TRBV19; D: NA; J: TRBJ1-5; size: once; CDR3: CASSIGSGGNQPQHF; DNA: TGTGCCAGTAGTATTGGCTCGGGAGGCAATCAGCCCCAGCATTTT
V: TRBV11-1; D: TRBD1; J: TRBJ1-2; size: NA; CDR3: CASSLGQAGGGYTF; DNA: TGTGCCAGCAGCCTCGGACAGGCGGGGGGAGGCTACACCTTC
V: TRBV6-5; D: TRBD2; J: TRBJ2-1; size: NA; CDR3: CASGVRLAGANEQFF; DNA: TGTGCCAGCGGGGTACGACTAGCGGGGGCTAATGAGCAGTTCTTC
V: TRBV21-1; D: NA; J: TRBJ2-3; size: NA; CDR3: CASSSPGSGGNTDTQYF; DNA: TGTGCCAGCAGCTCCCCGGGTAGCGGGGGAAACACAGATACGCAGTATTTT
V: TRBV28; D: TRBD1; J: TRBJ2-7; size: NA; CDR3: CASSYRQGESYEQYF; DNA: TGTGCCAGCAGTTATAGACAGGGGGAATCCTACGAGCAGTACTTC
V: TRBV7-9; D: NA; J: TRBJ2-4; size: once; CDR3: CASSPSLSGSHIQYF; DNA: TGTGCCAGCAGCCCATCCCTTTCAGGGTCGCACATTCAGTACTTC
V: TRBV5-1; D: NA; J: TRBJ1-4; size: NA; CDR3: CASTPGGANEKLFF; DNA: TGCGCCAGCACCCCAGGAGGGGCTAATGAAAAACTGTTTTTT
V: TRBV27; D: TRBD2; J: TRBJ2-3; size: few; CDR3: CASSLQPYSAGERTDTQYF; DNA: TGTGCCAGCAGTTTACAGCCGTACTCAGCGGGGGAGCGCACAGATACGCAGTATTTT
V: TRBV4-1; D: NA; J: TRBJ2-4; size: NA; CDR3: CASSQDRGAILAKNIQYF; DNA: TGCGCCAGCAGCCAAGATAGGGGTGCAATTTTAGCCAAAAACATTCAGTACTTC